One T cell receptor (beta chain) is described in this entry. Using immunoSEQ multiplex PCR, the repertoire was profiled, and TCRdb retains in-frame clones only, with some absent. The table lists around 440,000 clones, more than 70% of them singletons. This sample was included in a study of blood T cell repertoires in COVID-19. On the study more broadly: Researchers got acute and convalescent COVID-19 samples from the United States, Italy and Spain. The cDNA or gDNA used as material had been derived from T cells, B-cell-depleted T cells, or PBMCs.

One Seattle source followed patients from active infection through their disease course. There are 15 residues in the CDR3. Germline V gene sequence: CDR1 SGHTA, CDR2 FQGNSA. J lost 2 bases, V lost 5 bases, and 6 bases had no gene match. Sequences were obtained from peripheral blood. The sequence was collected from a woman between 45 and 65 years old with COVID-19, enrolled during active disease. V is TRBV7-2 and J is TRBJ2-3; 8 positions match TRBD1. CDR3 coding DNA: TGTGCCAGCAGCCACCCGGACAGGGTCACAGATACGCAGTATTTT. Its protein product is CASSHPDRVTDTQYF. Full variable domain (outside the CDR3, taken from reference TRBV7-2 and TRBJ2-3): GAGVSQSPSNKVTEKGKDVELRCDPISGHTALYWYRQSLGQGLEFLIYFQGNSAPDKSGLPSDRFSAERTGGSVSTLTIQRTQQEDSAVYLCASSHPDRVTDTQYFGPGTRLTVL.